This paragraph covers one T cell receptor (beta chain) sequence. Antigen: not known. Total RNA was isolated from each sample in quantities of at least 6 micrograms. Trimming stripped 7 bases from V and 0 bases from J, with 13 bases between. Germline lookup yields CDR1 MNHEY and CDR2 SVGAGI. The CDR3 extends over 16 amino acids. The data belong to a study of blood T cells in healthy people across ages. Study-level results: Diversity estimated from one million T cells was considered an underestimate.

Combining a sample-barcoded 5' primer with a J-beta primer mix, a second PCR ran for roughly 7 to 11 cycles. A single record per CDR3 protein comes from TCRdb applying MiXCR to the 5' RACE reads. Here the sample spans 780,000 or so distinct CDR3 sequences, about 61% being singletons. This sequence originates from a man aged 40-49 years in good health. Sequencing input: blood. This chain connects TRBV6-5 to TRBJ1-6, with D uncertain. CDR3 region: CASKEQPSSYNSPLHF. CDR3 bases: TGTGCCAGCAAAGAACAGCCGAGCTCCTATAATTCACCCCTCCACTTT.